These 26 T cell receptor beta chains originate from one sample sequenced in a study of blood T cell repertoires in COVID-19. Data came from immunoSEQ multiplex PCR; TCRdb stores just in-frame clones and leaves some out. The sample contains 30,000 or so clones, 65% to 90% of which appear only once. Input material: peripheral blood. These receptors all come from a man older than 75 with active COVID-19.

The table lists this clone with a few counts. V usage is TRBV18 and J usage is TRBJ2-7; tentatively, D is TRBD2 (7 bases). The ends were cut back, 3 bases at V and 4 bases at J, with 22 bases in the middle. Looked up from germline, CDR1 is KGHSH and CDR2 is LQKENI. The CDR3 totals 17 residues. CDR3: CASSPLRGARKGYEQYF. The CDR3 DNA reads as TGTGCCAGCTCACCCCTCCGGGGGGCGAGGAAGGGGTACGAGCAGTACTTC.

The V gene is TRBV19, the J gene TRBJ1-3; tentative D call: TRBD1 (5 bases). CDR3 length: 16 amino acids. V lost 5 bases to trimming and J lost 4 bases, with 18 bases between them. Germline lookup yields CDR1 LNHDA and CDR2 SQIVND (reference sequence). CDR3 coding DNA: TGTGCCAGTAGTTCCCGCCGGAACAGGTCGGGAAACACCATATATTTT. It specifies CASSSRRNRSGNTIYF. Based on the CDR3 plus reference TRBV19 and TRBJ1-3, the full variable domain is DGGITQSPKYLFRKEGQNVTLSCEQNLNHDAMYWYRQDPGQGLRLIYYSQIVNDFQKGDIAEGYSVSREKKESFPLTVTSAQKNPTAFYLCASSSRRNRSGNTIYFGEGSWLTVV.

The gene calls are TRBV11-3 and TRBJ2-5; no clear D gene. V lost 1 base and J lost 3, with 6 bases in between. CDR1 is SGHNT and CDR2 is YENEEA in the germline V gene. The CDR3 covers 13 residues. The CDR3 DNA sequence: TGTGCCAGCAGCTTAGCCCCAGAAGAGACCCAGTACTTC. It yields the protein CASSLAPEETQYF.

The chain recombines TRBV6-5 with TRBJ2-3; D may be TRBD1 (5 bases). The germline V gene encodes CDR1 MNHEY and CDR2 SVGAGI. Deletions cut 5 bases from V and 3 bases from J, with 12 bases between. The CDR3 consists of 14 residues. This CDR3 reads CASSTTDRTDTQYF. For the CDR3, the DNA is TGTGCCAGCAGTACAACCGACAGAACAGATACGCAGTATTTT.

This sequence joins TRBV7-9 and TRBJ1-1; D not resolved. Germline CDR1 and CDR2: SEHNR and FQNEAQ (reference sequence). The CDR3 has 14 residues. The ends were cut back, 5 bases at V and 3 bases at J, with 13 bases in the middle. The DNA of the CDR3 is TGTGCCAGCAGCACACAGTTTATTTACACTGAAGCTTTCTTT. This translates into CASSTQFIYTEAFF.

This clone was observed once. The V gene is TRBV29-1, the J gene TRBJ2-2, with TRBD1 identical over 7 bases. This CDR3 is 14 amino acids long. The V gene's germline CDR1 is SQVTM and CDR2 ANQGSEA. After removal of 6 bases from V and 3 bases from J, the junction contained 7 bases not matched to a gene. In DNA, the CDR3 is TGCAGCGTGGGACAGCCGTGGGACACCGGGGAGCTGTTTTTT. Protein sequence: CSVGQPWDTGELFF.

The J gene is TRBJ1-2, the V gene TRBV10-3; no definite D call. V lost 2 bases and J lost 4, with 17 bases in between. This CDR3 spans 16 amino acids. CDR1 is ENHRY and CDR2 is SYGVKD in the germline V gene. CDR3 DNA sequence: TGTGCCATCAGTGAGGGAAGTTGGCGCGGGAGCTATGGCTACACCTTC. It encodes CAISEGSWRGSYGYTF.

The chain joins TRBV10-2 to TRBJ2-2, with D perhaps matching TRBD2 (6 bases). V was cut by 6 bases and J by 3 bases, with 11 bases left in between. This CDR3 has 14 residues. Germline CDR1 is WSHSY and CDR2 is SAAADI. The CDR3 DNA follows: TGCGCCAGCAGGAGTAGCGGATACACCGGGGAGCTGTTTTTT. Residues: CASRSSGYTGELFF.

This rearrangement joins TRBV28 to TRBJ1-5; possibly TRBD1 for D (5 bases). Germline CDR1 and CDR2: MDHEN and SYDVKM. The CDR3 extends over 16 amino acids. V lost 7 bases and J lost 0, with 16 bases in between. CDR3 loop: CASIDVQGFSNQPQHF. The CDR3 DNA sequence: TGTGCCAGCATTGACGTGCAGGGATTTAGCAATCAGCCCCAGCATTTT.

The gene calls are TRBV27 and TRBJ1-1, with D possibly TRBD1 on 6 matching bases. The CDR3 is 15 amino acids. CDR1 and CDR2 (germline): MNHEY, SMNVEV (reference sequence). V was shortened by 3 bases and J by 3 bases, with 14 bases between the two germline ends. CDR3 sequence reads: CASSFRFEGDTEAFF. As DNA, the CDR3 is TGTGCCAGCAGTTTTCGATTCGAGGGGGACACTGAAGCTTTCTTT.

J is TRBJ1-1 and V is TRBV15; no clear D. Trimming stripped 1 base from V and 1 base from J, with 10 bases between. Germline CDR1 and CDR2: LNHNV and YYDKDF (reference sequence). The CDR3 has 15 amino acids. This CDR3 reads CATSRVRVGNTEAFF. For the CDR3, the DNA is TGTGCCACCAGCAGAGTGAGGGTCGGGAACACTGAAGCTTTCTTT.

This clone was detected only once. The chain recombines TRBV11-2 with TRBJ1-1; 7 bases line up with TRBD1. This CDR3 is built from 14 residues. V lost 5 bases and J lost 1; bases outside the gene matches: 4. Germline V gene sequence: CDR1 SGHAT, CDR2 FQNNGV. CDR3 in amino acids: CASSRTGGNTEAFF. In nucleotides, the CDR3 is TGTGCCAGCAGCCGGACAGGCGGGAACACTGAAGCTTTCTTT.

This chain joins TRBV2 and TRBJ1-4, with D possibly matching TRBD1 (5 bases). The CDR3 consists of 14 residues. Trimming shortened V by 4 bases and J by 8 bases, and 14 bases separated the two germline ends. CDR1 is SNHLY, CDR2 FYNNEI, per germline. The CDR3 DNA follows: TGTGCCAGCAGTGTCGTCCAGGGAGGGGAAAAACTGTTTTTT. It specifies CASSVVQGGEKLFF.

V usage is TRBV5-1 and J usage is TRBJ1-2, with D maybe TRBD1 (5 bases). From germline, CDR1 is SGHRS and CDR2 YFSETQ. Trimming pared 0 bases from V and 0 bases from J, leaving 9 bases between. The CDR3 is made up of 15 amino acids. CDR3 in amino acids: CASSLGLTANYGYTF. DNA of the CDR3: TGCGCCAGCAGCTTGGGTCTGACAGCTAACTATGGCTACACCTTC. Full variable domain (missing parts from reference TRBV5-1 and TRBJ1-2): KAGVTQTPRYLIKTRGQQVTLSCSPISGHRSVSWYQQTPGQGLQFLFEYFSETQRNKGNFPGRFSGRQFSNSRSEMNVSTLELGDSALYLCASSLGLTANYGYTFGSGTRLTVV.

The chain combines TRBV3-1 (or the pseudogene TRBV3-2) with TRBJ1-2, with a weak D call TRBD1 (5 bases). V was shortened by 3 bases and J by 4 bases, with 12 bases between the two germline ends. The CDR3 contains 14 residues. In germline, CDR1 is LGHDT, CDR2 YNNKEL (reference sequence). CDR3 DNA sequence: TGTGCCAGCAGCCAGGGGCTGGCCGGCTATGGCTACACCTTC. Encoded protein: CASSQGLAGYGYTF.

The V and J genes are TRBV19 and TRBJ2-5, with TRBD2 identical over 13 bases. CDR3 size: 13 residues. With V trimmed by 11 bases and J by 7 bases, 7 bases remained unmatched. CDR1 is LNHDA, CDR2 SQIVND, per germline (reference sequence). Here the CDR3 reads CASTSGGSGTQYF. The CDR3 bases are TGTGCCTCGACTAGCGGGGGGAGCGGGACCCAGTACTTC.

The chain joins TRBV28 to TRBJ2-1, with 9 bases aligning to TRBD1. The CDR3 is made up of 16 amino acids. V lost 6 bases to trimming and J lost 3 bases; unmatched junction nucleotides: 9. The germline V gene has CDR1 MDHEN and CDR2 SYDVKM. The CDR3 protein is CASSRVTGGLYNEQFF. The CDR3 coding sequence is TGTGCCAGCAGCCGCGTCACAGGGGGCCTCTACAATGAGCAGTTCTTC.

The chain recombines TRBV30 with TRBJ1-6, with 9 bases matching TRBD1. Germline-derived CDR1 and CDR2 are GTSNPN and SVGIG (reference sequence). The CDR3 spans 15 residues. With V trimmed by 2 bases and J by 9 bases, 8 bases remained unmatched. CDR3 sequence: CAWSFPGQGPSPLHF. CDR3 bases: TGTGCCTGGAGTTTTCCGGGACAGGGACCTTCACCCCTCCACTTT.

The chain uses TRBV10-3 and TRBJ2-2; 11 nucleotides agree with TRBD1. From germline, CDR1 is ENHRY and CDR2 SYGVKD. The CDR3 consists of 16 residues. V was pared by 2 bases and J by 2 bases, with 1 base of the junction left unmatched. The CDR3: CAISERTGGNTGELFF. DNA for the CDR3: TGTGCCATCAGTGAGCGGACAGGGGGCAACACCGGGGAGCTGTTTTTT.

This chain uses TRBV30 with TRBJ2-7; tentatively, D is TRBD2 (5 bases). V lost 2 bases and J 2 bases, leaving 13 bases between the germline ends. The CDR3 has 14 amino acids. In germline, CDR1 is GTSNPN, CDR2 SVGIG (reference sequence). The CDR3 region is CAWSLWTRPYEQYF. DNA of the CDR3: TGTGCCTGGAGTCTTTGGACTCGGCCCTACGAGCAGTACTTC.

This chain uses TRBV6-6 with TRBJ1-2; a weak D match, TRBD1 (5 bases). The germline V gene encodes CDR1 MNHNY and CDR2 SVGAGI (reference sequence). The V end lost 5 bases, the J end lost 3 bases, and 22 bases lay between the germline ends. CDR3 length: 17 residues. The CDR3 protein is CASSPKGTLQGDYGYTF. Written as DNA, the CDR3 is TGTGCCAGCAGTCCGAAGGGTACTTTGCAAGGGGACTATGGCTACACCTTC.

This sequence joins TRBV2 and TRBJ1-5, with 9 bases identical to TRBD1. The CDR3 has 15 residues. V trimming: 10 bases; J trimming: 3 bases; junction bases outside the gene matches: 10. The germline V gene has CDR1 SNHLY and CDR2 FYNNEI. The CDR3 DNA is TGTGCCACCAAACCGGGACAGGGATACAATCAGCCCCAGCATTTT. It translates to CATKPGQGYNQPQHF.

The CDR3 DNA is TGCGCCAGCAGCTTGACTGGACTAGAGGGCTACGAGCAGTACTTC. Residues: CASSLTGLEGYEQYF. The chain joins TRBV5-1 to TRBJ2-7, with TRBD2 identical over 7 bases. CDR3 size: 15 residues. The ends lost 1 base at V and 3 bases at J; junction bases unmatched: 7. CDR1 is SGHRS and CDR2 is YFSETQ in the germline V gene.

The J gene is TRBJ2-3, the V gene TRBV3-1 (or the pseudogene TRBV3-2), with TRBD2 matching over 10 bases. The germline V gene has CDR1 LGHDT and CDR2 YNNKEL (reference sequence). V gave up 4 bases and J gave up 1 base; unmatched junction bases: 5. There are 16 residues in the CDR3. This chain's CDR3 is CASSLAGGLRTDTQYF. CDR3 DNA: TGTGCCAGCAGCCTAGCGGGGGGCCTACGCACAGATACGCAGTATTTT.

V and J are TRBV7-2 and TRBJ2-7; 7 nucleotides match TRBD1. The V segment lost 4 bases and the J segment 3 bases; nucleotides outside the gene matches: 6. Per germline, CDR1 SGHTA and CDR2 FQGNSA. The CDR3 consists of 14 residues. The CDR3 DNA is TGTGCCAGCAGCTCAACGGGACAGATCTACGAGCAGTACTTC. Amino acid sequence: CASSSTGQIYEQYF.

This clone appeared a few times. The gene calls are TRBV18 and TRBJ2-7; D not certain. The CDR3 is 14 amino acids. Germline lookup yields CDR1 KGHSH and CDR2 LQKENI. V was cut by 2 bases and J by 1 base, with 9 bases left in between. CDR3: CASSPSAASYEQYF. CDR3 DNA: TGTGCCAGCTCACCAAGTGCGGCTTCCTACGAGCAGTACTTC.